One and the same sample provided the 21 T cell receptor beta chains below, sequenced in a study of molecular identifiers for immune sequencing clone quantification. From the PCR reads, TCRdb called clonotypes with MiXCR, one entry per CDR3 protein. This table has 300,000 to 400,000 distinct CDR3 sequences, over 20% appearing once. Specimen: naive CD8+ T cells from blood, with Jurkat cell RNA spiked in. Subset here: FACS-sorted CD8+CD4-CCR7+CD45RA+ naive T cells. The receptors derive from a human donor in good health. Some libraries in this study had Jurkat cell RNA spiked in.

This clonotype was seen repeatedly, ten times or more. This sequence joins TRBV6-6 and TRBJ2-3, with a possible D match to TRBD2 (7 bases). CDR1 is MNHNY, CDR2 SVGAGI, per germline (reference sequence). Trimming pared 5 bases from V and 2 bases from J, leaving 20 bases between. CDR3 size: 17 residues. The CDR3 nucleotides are TGTGCCAGCAGTCCAAGGGGGGGGGCCCACACCACAGATACGCAGTATTTT. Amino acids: CASSPRGGAHTTDTQYF.

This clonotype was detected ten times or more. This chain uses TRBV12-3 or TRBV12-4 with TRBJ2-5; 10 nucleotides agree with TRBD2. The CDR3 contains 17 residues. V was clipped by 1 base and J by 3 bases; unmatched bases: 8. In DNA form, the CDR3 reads TGTGCCAGCAGTTTAGTAGGGCTAGCGGGGGAGAAAGAGACCCAGTACTTC. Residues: CASSLVGLAGEKETQYF.

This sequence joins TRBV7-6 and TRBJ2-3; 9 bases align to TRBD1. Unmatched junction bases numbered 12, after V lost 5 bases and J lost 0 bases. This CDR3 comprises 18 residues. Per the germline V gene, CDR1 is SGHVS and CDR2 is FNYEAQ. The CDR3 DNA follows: TGTGCCAGCAGCCCACCAAAGGGACAGGGTGATAGCACAGATACGCAGTATTTT. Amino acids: CASSPPKGQGDSTDTQYF. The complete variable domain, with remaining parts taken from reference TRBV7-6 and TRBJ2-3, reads GAGVSQSPRYKVTKRGQDVALRCDPISGHVSLYWYRQALGQGPEFLTYFNYEAQQDKSGLPNDRFSAERPEGSISTLTIQRTEQRDSAMYRCASSPPKGQGDSTDTQYFGPGTRLTVL.

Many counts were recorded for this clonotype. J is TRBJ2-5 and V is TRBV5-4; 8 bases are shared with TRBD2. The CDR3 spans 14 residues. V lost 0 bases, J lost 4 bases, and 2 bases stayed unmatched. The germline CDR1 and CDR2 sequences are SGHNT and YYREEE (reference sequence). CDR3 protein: CASSLGRGGETQYF. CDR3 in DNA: TGTGCCAGCAGCTTGGGCCGGGGGGGAGAGACCCAGTACTTC.

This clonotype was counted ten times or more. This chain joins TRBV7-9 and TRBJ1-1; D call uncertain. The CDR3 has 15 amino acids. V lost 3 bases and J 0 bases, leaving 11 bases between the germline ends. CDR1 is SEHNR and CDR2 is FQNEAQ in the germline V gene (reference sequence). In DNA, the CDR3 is TGTGCCAGCAGCTTGCCAGGAATAATGAACACTGAAGCTTTCTTT. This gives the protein CASSLPGIMNTEAFF.

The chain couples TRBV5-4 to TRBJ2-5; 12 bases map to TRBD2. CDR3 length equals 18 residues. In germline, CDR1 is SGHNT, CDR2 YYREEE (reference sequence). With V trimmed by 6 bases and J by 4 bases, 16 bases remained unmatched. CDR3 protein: CASIAGASGGAELETQYF. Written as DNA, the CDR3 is TGTGCCAGCATAGCGGGGGCTAGCGGGGGGGCCGAACTAGAGACCCAGTACTTC. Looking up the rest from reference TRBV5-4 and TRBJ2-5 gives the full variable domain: ETGVTQSPTHLIKTRGQQVTLRCSSQSGHNTVSWYQQALGQGPQFIFQYYREEENGRGNFPPRFSGLQFPNYSSELNVNALELDDSALYLCASIAGASGGAELETQYFGPGTRLLVL.

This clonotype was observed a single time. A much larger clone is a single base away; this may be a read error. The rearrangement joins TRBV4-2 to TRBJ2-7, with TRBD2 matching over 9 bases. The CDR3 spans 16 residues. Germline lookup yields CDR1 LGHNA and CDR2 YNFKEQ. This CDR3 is CASGQDLSLAGYEQYF. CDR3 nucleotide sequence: TGTGCCAGCGGCCAAGATTTATCACTAGCGGGTTACGAGCAGTACTTC.

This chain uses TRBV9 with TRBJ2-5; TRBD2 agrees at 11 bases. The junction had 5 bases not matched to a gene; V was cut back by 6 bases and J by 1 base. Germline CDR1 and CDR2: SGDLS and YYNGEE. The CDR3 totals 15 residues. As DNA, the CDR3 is TGTGCCAGCACCTATAGCGGGGGGGGCCAAGAGACCCAGTACTTC. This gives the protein CASTYSGGGQETQYF.

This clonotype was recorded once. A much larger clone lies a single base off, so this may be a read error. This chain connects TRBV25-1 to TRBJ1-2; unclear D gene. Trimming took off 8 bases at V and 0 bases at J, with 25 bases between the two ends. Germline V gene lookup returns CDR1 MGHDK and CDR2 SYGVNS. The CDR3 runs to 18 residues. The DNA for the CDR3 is TGTGCCAGCGCCGACGTGAGGAACAGCTTCCTAGCTAACTATGGCTACACCTTC. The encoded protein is CASADVRNSFLANYGYTF.

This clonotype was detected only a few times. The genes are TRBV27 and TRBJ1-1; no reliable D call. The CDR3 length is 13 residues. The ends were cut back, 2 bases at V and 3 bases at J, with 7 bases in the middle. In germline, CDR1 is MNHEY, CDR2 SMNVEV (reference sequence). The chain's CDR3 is CASSLKAHTEAFF. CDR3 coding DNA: TGTGCCAGCAGTTTAAAGGCCCACACTGAAGCTTTCTTT.

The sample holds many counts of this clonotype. Here the CDR3 reads CASGGTGGDWANVLTF. The CDR3 bases are TGTGCCAGCGGCGGGACAGGGGGCGATTGGGCCAACGTCCTGACTTTC. The chain employs TRBV9 and TRBJ2-6; 12 positions agree with TRBD1. CDR1 is SGDLS, CDR2 YYNGEE, per germline. V was clipped by 7 bases and J by 5 bases; unmatched bases: 7. CDR3 size: 16 residues. The variable domain in full, completed from reference TRBV9 and TRBJ2-6, reads DSGVTQTPKHLITATGQRVTLRCSPRSGDLSVYWYQQSLDQGLQFLIQYYNGEERAKGNILERFSAQQFPDLHSELNLSSLELGDSALYFCASGGTGGDWANVLTFGAGSRLTVL.

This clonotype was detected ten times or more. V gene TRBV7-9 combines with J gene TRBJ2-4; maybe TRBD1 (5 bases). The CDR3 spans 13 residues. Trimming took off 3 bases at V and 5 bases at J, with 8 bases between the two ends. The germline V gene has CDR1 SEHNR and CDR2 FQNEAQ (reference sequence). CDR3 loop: CASSFTRENIQYF. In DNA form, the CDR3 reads TGTGCCAGCAGCTTTACCAGGGAAAACATTCAGTACTTC.

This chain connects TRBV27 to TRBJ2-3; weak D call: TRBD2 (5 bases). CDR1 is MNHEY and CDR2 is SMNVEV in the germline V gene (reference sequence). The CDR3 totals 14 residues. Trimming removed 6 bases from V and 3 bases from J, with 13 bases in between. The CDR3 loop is CASRGGGGTDTQYF. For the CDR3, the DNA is TGTGCCAGCAGAGGCGGAGGAGGAACAGATACGCAGTATTTT.

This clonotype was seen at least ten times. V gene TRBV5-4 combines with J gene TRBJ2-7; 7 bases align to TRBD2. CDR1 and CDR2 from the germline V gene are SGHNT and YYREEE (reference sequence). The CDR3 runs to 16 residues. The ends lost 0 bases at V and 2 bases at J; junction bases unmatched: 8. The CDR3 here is CASSLAPGLGPYEQYF. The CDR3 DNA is TGTGCCAGCAGCTTGGCCCCAGGACTAGGGCCCTACGAGCAGTACTTC.

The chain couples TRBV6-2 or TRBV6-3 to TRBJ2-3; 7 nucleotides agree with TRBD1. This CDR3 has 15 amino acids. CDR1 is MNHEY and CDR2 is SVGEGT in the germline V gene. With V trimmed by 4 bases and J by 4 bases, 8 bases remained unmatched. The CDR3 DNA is TGTGCCAGCAGTTCCGACAGGGAGAGGCCAGATACGCAGTATTTT. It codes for CASSSDRERPDTQYF.

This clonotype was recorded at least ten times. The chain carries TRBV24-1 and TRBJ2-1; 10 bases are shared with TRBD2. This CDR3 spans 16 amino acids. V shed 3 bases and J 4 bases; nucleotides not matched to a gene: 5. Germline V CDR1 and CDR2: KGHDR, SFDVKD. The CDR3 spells CATSDISGRGYNEQFF. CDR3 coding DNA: TGTGCCACCAGTGATATCAGCGGGAGGGGATACAATGAGCAGTTCTTC.

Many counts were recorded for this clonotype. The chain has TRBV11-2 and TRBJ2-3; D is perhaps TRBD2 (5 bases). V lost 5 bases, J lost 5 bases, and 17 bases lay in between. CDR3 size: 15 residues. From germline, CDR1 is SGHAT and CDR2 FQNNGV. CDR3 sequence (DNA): TGTGCCAGCAGCATGTCGGGAAGGACCCTAGATACGCAGTATTTT. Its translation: CASSMSGRTLDTQYF.

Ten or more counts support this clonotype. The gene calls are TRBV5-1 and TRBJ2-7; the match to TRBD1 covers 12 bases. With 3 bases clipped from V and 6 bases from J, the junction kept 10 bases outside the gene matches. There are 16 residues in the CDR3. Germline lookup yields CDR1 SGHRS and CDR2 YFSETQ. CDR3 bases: TGCGCCAGCAGCTCCGAATCCGGGACAGGGGGCTCCGAGCAGTACTTC. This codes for CASSSESGTGGSEQYF.

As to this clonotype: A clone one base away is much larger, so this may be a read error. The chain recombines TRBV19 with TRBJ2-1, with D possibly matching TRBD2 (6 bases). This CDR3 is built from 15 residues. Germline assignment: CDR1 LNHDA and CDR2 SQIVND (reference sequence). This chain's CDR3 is CAGSISGGMYNEQFF. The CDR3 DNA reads TGTGCCGGTAGTATAAGTGGGGGGATGTACAATGAGCAGTTCTTC.

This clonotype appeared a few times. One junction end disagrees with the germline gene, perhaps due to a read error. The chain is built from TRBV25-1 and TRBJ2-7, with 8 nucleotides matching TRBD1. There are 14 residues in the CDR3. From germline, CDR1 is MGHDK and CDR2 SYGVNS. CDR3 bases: TGTGCCAGCAGTAAGCGGACAGGGCCGGACGAGCGGTACTTC. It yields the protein CASSKRTGPDERYF.

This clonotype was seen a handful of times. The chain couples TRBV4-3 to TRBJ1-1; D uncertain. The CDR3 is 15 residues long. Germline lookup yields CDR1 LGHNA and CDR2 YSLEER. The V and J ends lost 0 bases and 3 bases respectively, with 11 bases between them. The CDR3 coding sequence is TGCGCCAGCAGCCAAGAACAGTCCCTTGACACTGAAGCTTTCTTT. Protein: CASSQEQSLDTEAFF.